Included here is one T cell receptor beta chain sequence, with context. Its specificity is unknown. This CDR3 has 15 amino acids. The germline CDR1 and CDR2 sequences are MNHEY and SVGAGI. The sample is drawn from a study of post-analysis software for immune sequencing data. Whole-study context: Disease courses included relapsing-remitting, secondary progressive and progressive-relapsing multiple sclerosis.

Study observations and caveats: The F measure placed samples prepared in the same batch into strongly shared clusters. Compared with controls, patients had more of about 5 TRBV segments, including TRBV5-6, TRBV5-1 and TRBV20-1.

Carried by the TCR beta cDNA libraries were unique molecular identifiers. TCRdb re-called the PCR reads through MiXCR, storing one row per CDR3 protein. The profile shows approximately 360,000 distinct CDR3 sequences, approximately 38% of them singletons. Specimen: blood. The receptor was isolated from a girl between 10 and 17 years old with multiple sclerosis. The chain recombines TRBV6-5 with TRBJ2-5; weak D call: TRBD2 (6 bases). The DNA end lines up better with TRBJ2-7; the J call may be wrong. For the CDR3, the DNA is TGTGCCAGCAGCCTCCGTGGGGGGAGGACCTACGAGCAGTACTTC. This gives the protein CASSLRGGRTYEQYF.